This T cell receptor beta chain is drawn from a study of long-term antiretroviral therapy in people with HIV. Sequencing relied on immunoSEQ assay v3.0, run at survey level. The table came from immunoSEQ multiplex PCR; TCRdb's copy has only in-frame clones and leaves some out. The sample holds around 24,000 clones, about 77% seen once. Germline CDR1 SGHRS, CDR2 YFSETQ. The CDR3 is 14 amino acids. Trimming at V came to 4 bases and at J to 2 bases, leaving 6 bases not matched to a gene. This clone was detected only a few times. The input for sequencing was unsorted PBMCs, taken 0.5 years after starting antiretroviral therapy. The chain is built from TRBV5-1 and TRBJ2-7; 7 nucleotides match TRBD1. This TCR came from a woman aged 40-49 years with HIV. The chain's CDR3 is CASSMRQGPYEQYF. In nucleotides, the CDR3 is TGCGCCAGCAGCATGAGACAGGGACCCTACGAGCAGTACTTC. The full variable domain, in which reference TRBV5-1 and TRBJ2-7 provide the parts outside the CDR3, is KAGVTQTPRYLIKTRGQQVTLSCSPISGHRSVSWYQQTPGQGLQFLFEYFSETQRNKGNFPGRFSGRQFSNSRSEMNVSTLELGDSALYLCASSMRQGPYEQYFGPGTRLTVT.